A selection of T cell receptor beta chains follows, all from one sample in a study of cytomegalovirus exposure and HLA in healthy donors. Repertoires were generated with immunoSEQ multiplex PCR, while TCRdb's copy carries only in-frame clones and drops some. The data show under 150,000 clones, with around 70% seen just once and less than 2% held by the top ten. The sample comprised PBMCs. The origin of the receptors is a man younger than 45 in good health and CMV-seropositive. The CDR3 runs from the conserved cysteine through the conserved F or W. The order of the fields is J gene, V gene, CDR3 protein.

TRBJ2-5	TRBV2	CASSKPGQIETQYF
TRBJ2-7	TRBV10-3	CAIGDSLSYEQYF
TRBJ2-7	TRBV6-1	CASSEGRLAASYEQYF
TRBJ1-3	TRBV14	CASSQRGTGLGNTIYF
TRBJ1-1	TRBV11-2	CASSLGEWWGTEAFF
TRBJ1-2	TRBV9	CASSVDRLYGYTF
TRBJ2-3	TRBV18	CASSVVQDTDTQYF
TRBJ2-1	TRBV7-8	CASSLPTLGRSDYNEQFF
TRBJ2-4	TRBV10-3	CAISGVQNIQYF
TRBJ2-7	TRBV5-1	CASSPVGDDYEQYF
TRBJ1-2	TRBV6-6	CASSYSTDYGYTF
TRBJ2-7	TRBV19	CASSIRGTSGYEQYF
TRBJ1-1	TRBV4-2	CASSAGGGTGGDTEAFF
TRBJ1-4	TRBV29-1	CSGKQGANEKLFF
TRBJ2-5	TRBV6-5	CASSYSASGQETQYF
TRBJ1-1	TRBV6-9	CASYDRGGTNTEAFF
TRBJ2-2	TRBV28	CASKDGGAQFANTGELFF
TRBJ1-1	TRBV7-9	CASIQTGASNTEAFF
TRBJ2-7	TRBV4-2	CASSQDYGQTYEQYF
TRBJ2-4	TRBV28	CASSRGAVLAKNIQYF
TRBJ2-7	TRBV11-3	CASSLDGPGGIYEQYF
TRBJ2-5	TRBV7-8	CASSLAGSQETQYF
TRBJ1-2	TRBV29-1	CSVRLQANYGYTF
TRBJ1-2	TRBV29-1	CSVERDRGNGYTF
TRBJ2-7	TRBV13	CASRLQGAYEQYF
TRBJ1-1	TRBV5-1	CASSPMGGARNTEAFF
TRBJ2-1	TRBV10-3	CAISMGEHEQFF
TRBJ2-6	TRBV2	CASSEEGGRESGANVLTF
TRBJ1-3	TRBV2	CASSASGLMVRSGNTIYF
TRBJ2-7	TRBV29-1	CSVDGTSGSYEQYF
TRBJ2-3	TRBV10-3	CAISERPRDTQYF
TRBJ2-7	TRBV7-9	CASSFTGISDEQYF
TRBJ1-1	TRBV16	CASSQWWDSDGEAFF
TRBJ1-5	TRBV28	CASSRRDRDNQPQHF
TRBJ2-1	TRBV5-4	CASSSRQGYNEQFF
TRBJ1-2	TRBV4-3	CASSQGQGASPPRGYTF
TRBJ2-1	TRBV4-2	CASSQGLAETYNEQFF
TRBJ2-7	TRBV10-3	CAISESWLAGAYEQYF
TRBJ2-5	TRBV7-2	CASSWRIAGEETQYF
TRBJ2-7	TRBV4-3	CASSRWDRGGNEQYF
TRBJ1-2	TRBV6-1	CASSEDGFYGYTF
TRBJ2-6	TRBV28	CASSLEPGTSSSGANVLTF
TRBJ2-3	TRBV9	CASSVRVEWADTQYF
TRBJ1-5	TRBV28	CASKGDSNQPQHF
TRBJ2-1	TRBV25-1	CASSERKSSYNEQFF
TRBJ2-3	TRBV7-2	CASSLVRENTDTQYF
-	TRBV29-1	CSVWGRGYEQYF
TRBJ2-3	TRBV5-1	CASSLGRSTDTQYF
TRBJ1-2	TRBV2	CASNKDRAGGYTF